These 28 T cell receptor beta chains were sequenced from one sample in a study of identical twins. A single record per CDR3 protein comes from TCRdb applying MiXCR to the 5' RACE reads. The data contain 350,000 to 450,000 distinct CDR3 sequences, less than 20% of them singletons. Specimen: naive T cells sorted from blood. All receptors come from a man in his fifties or sixties in good health.

This chain uses TRBV18 with TRBJ1-2, with a tentative D call TRBD1 (5 bases). Germline CDR1 reads KGHSH; CDR2 reads LQKENI. Trimming cost V 0 bases and J 5 bases, with 10 bases left between them. CDR3 length: 14 residues. Here the CDR3 reads CASSPPGDAYGYTF. Here the CDR3 DNA reads TGTGCCAGCTCACCACCGGGGGACGCTTATGGCTACACCTTC.

This chain joins TRBV30 and TRBJ2-1; D is possibly TRBD2 (6 bases). From germline, CDR1 is GTSNPN and CDR2 SVGIG (reference sequence). The CDR3 loop spans 17 amino acids. Trimming took 3 bases from V and 3 from J, leaving 21 bases between them. CDR3 sequence (DNA): TGTGCCTGGAGGGAAATTAGGCGGGACTGGCACTACAATGAGCAGTTCTTC. This sequence encodes CAWREIRRDWHYNEQFF.

This clonotype was picked up many times. The chain couples TRBV20-1 to TRBJ2-1; tentatively, D is TRBD2 (5 bases). Germline V lookup: CDR1 DFQATT, CDR2 SNEGSKA (reference sequence). This CDR3 has 13 residues. Trimming took off 0 bases at V and 9 bases at J, with 12 bases between the two ends. CDR3 amino acids: CSARDSGRGEQFF. Written as DNA, the CDR3 is TGCAGTGCTAGAGATAGTGGGAGAGGTGAGCAGTTCTTC.

This clonotype was seen a few times. The V call is TRBV7-3, the J call TRBJ2-7; TRBD2 matches 11 bases. Losses at the gene ends were 5 bases for V and 3 bases for J; bases not matched to a gene: 6. Germline V CDR1 and CDR2: SGHTA, FQGTGA. This CDR3 comprises 15 residues. In nucleotides, the CDR3 is TGTGCCAGCAGCCAAACTAGCGGGAGTGGCTACGAGCAGTACTTC. Translation gives CASSQTSGSGYEQYF.

This clonotype has a handful of counts. V usage is TRBV5-1 and J usage is TRBJ2-5; D uncertain. CDR3 length: 13 residues. CDR1 SGHRS and CDR2 YFSETQ come from the germline V gene. Trimming took 2 bases from V and 5 from J, leaving 10 bases between them. The CDR3 here is CASSFGNGETQYF. CDR3 in DNA: TGCGCCAGCAGCTTTGGCAATGGGGAGACCCAGTACTTC.

This clonotype was recorded at least ten times. CDR3 protein: CASSDPTGGQETQYF. The DNA for the CDR3 is TGCGCCAGCAGTGACCCGACAGGGGGACAAGAGACCCAGTACTTC. The V gene is TRBV10-2, the J gene TRBJ2-5; TRBD1 matches 9 bases. CDR1 and CDR2 (germline): WSHSY, SAAADI. This CDR3 region has 15 residues. The trim removed 3 bases at V and 2 bases at J, leaving 4 bases unmatched.

This clonotype was observed a few times. V and J are TRBV27 and TRBJ2-3, with D uncertain. The V gene's germline CDR1 is MNHEY and CDR2 SMNVEV (reference sequence). V lost 5 bases, J lost 6 bases, and 12 bases lay in between. The CDR3 extends over 13 amino acids. The CDR3 reads CASSDRPLDTQYF. CDR3 DNA sequence: TGTGCCAGCAGTGATAGACCCCTCGATACGCAGTATTTT.

This clonotype was detected many times. The V and J genes are TRBV30 and TRBJ2-3; 8 bases fit TRBD2. The CDR3 sequence is 16 residues long. V shed 4 bases, J shed 1 base, and the junction held 10 bases outside the gene matches. Germline-derived CDR1 and CDR2 are GTSNPN and SVGIG (reference sequence). CDR3 protein: CAWTIGLALRTDTQYF. The CDR3 DNA reads as TGTGCCTGGACGATAGGACTAGCCCTCCGCACAGATACGCAGTATTTT.

The rearrangement links TRBV6-5 to TRBJ2-3; 10 nucleotides agree with TRBD2. The germline gives CDR1 MNHEY, CDR2 SVGAGI. This CDR3 is 18 amino acids long. Unmatched junction bases numbered 8, after V lost 2 bases and J lost 0 bases. The CDR3 protein is CASSYRRTSGSSTDTQYF. As DNA, the CDR3 is TGTGCCAGCAGTTACCGTCGGACTAGCGGTTCTAGCACAGATACGCAGTATTTT.

A few counts support this clonotype. In nucleotides, the CDR3 is TGTGCCAGCAGACCGATCGGACTTAACTACGAGCAGTACTTC. Protein sequence: CASRPIGLNYEQYF. The V gene is TRBV6-1, the J gene TRBJ2-7; tentatively, D is TRBD2 (5 bases). CDR3 length: 14 residues. V lost 6 bases and J lost 3, with 15 bases in between. In germline, CDR1 is MNHNS, CDR2 SASEGT.

This clonotype was picked up a small number of times. CDR3 loop: CASSLVGRGWDEQFF. DNA for the CDR3: TGTGCCAGCAGCTTAGTTGGGAGGGGGTGGGATGAGCAGTTCTTC. This sequence joins TRBV11-2 and TRBJ2-1; D perhaps matches TRBD2 (7 bases). The CDR3 totals 15 residues. Trimming shortened V by 1 base and J by 8 bases, and 15 bases separated the two germline ends. Germline V CDR1 and CDR2: SGHAT, FQNNGV.

This clonotype has a handful of counts. This rearrangement joins TRBV12-3 or TRBV12-4 to TRBJ1-1, with TRBD1 identical over 7 bases. This CDR3 has 13 amino acids. The V and J ends lost 4 bases and 10 bases, in that order; junction bases with no gene match: 9. The CDR3 loop reads CASSSTGARGAFF. CDR3 nucleotides: TGTGCCAGCAGTTCCACAGGGGCCCGGGGAGCTTTCTTT.

This clonotype was detected ten times or more. Sequence at one end of the junction differs from germline and may be a read error. The CDR3 is CAINEGTDTQYF. CDR3 nucleotide sequence: TGTGCCATCAATGAGGGCACAGATACGCAGTATTTT. J is TRBJ2-3 and V is TRBV10-3, with D uncertain. This CDR3 spans 12 amino acids. Germline V gives CDR1 ENHRY, CDR2 SYGVKD.

This clonotype was counted many times. CDR3 bases: TGTGCCAGCAGTCCCGCGGTGAGATTCTACGAGCAGTACTTC. It translates to CASSPAVRFYEQYF. This chain uses TRBV27 with TRBJ2-7; D remains unclear. CDR1 MNHEY and CDR2 SMNVEV come from the germline V gene (reference sequence). The CDR3 runs 14 residues. The germline V and J ends were trimmed by 5 bases and 3 bases, with 14 bases remaining between them.

This clonotype was found once. The chain is built from TRBV7-9 and TRBJ2-3; possibly TRBD1 or TRBD2 for D (5 bases each). Germline values: CDR1 SEHNR, CDR2 FQNEAQ (reference sequence). The CDR3 is made up of 12 amino acids. V shed 5 bases and J shed 9 bases, with 12 bases lying between them. CDR3 sequence (DNA): TGTGCCAGCAGCGCCGAGGGGCGCACGCAGTATTTT. The encoded protein is CASSAEGRTQYF. Together with reference TRBV7-9 and TRBJ2-3, the CDR3 gives the full variable domain: DTGVSQNPRHKITKRGQNVTFRCDPISEHNRLYWYRQTLGQGPEFLTYFQNEAQLEKSRLLSDRFSAERPKGSFSTLEIQRTEQGDSAMYLCASSAEGRTQYFGPGTRLTVL.

This clonotype appeared many times. The chain employs TRBV29-1 and TRBJ2-4; D may be TRBD1 (5 bases). The CDR3 extends over 14 amino acids. CDR1 and CDR2 (germline): SQVTM, ANQGSEA. Trimming removed 0 bases at V and 1 base at J, with 7 bases between. The CDR3 nucleotides read TGCAGCGTTGAAGAAAAGGGGGCCAAAAACATTCAGTACTTC. It yields the protein CSVEEKGAKNIQYF.

The genes are TRBV19 and TRBJ2-7, with 8 positions matching TRBD2. The CDR3 sequence is 15 residues long. V was pared by 6 bases and J by 2 bases, with 9 bases of the junction left unmatched. CDR1 is LNHDA and CDR2 is SQIVND in the germline V gene (reference sequence). The CDR3 DNA sequence: TGTGCCAGTAGGACTACTAGCGGACAACCCTACGAGCAGTACTTC. Translated, it gives CASRTTSGQPYEQYF.

This clonotype was counted at least ten times. The chain combines TRBV7-9 with TRBJ2-3, with unresolved D. V dropped 5 bases and J dropped 4 bases, with 16 bases sitting between them. Germline CDR1 and CDR2: SEHNR and FQNEAQ (reference sequence). The CDR3 contains 15 residues. CDR3 loop: CASSHADGAADTQYF. The CDR3 nucleotides read TGTGCCAGCAGCCATGCGGATGGTGCGGCAGATACGCAGTATTTT.

The chain employs TRBV29-1 and TRBJ2-3; 7 bases agree with TRBD1. Germline V gives CDR1 SQVTM, CDR2 ANQGSEA. This CDR3 is built from 14 residues. Trimming removed 6 bases from V and 1 base from J; junction bases left unmatched: 7. The CDR3 DNA sequence: TGCAGCGTCTCCCGGGACAGCCGCACAGATACGCAGTATTTT. It is translated as CSVSRDSRTDTQYF.

This clonotype was detected a few times. The chain combines TRBV20-1 with TRBJ2-1; D uncertain. The CDR3 spans 12 residues. With 3 bases removed from V and 8 bases from J, the gap between germline ends came to 11 bases. Germline CDR1 reads DFQATT; CDR2 reads SNEGSKA (reference sequence). CDR3 nucleotides: TGCAGTGCTAGTCCTACCAATTATGAGCAGTTCTTC. It codes for CSASPTNYEQFF.

This chain links TRBV12-3 or TRBV12-4 with TRBJ2-5; D is unclear. Trimming stripped 2 bases from V and 1 base from J, with 8 bases between. CDR3 length: 14 residues. The DNA of the CDR3 is TGTGCCAGCAGTTTACTATTGGGCCAAGAGACCCAGTACTTC. Translating gives CASSLLLGQETQYF.

This clonotype was seen many times. The chain uses TRBV7-3 and TRBJ2-1, with 11 bases matching TRBD2. Germline-derived CDR1 and CDR2 are SGHTA and FQGTGA. The CDR3 is 13 amino acids. Unmatched junction bases numbered 2, after V lost 6 bases and J lost 7 bases. CDR3 sequence reads: CASSPSGRNEQFF. Written as DNA, the CDR3 is TGTGCCAGCAGTCCTAGCGGGAGGAATGAGCAGTTCTTC.

This chain links TRBV6-5 with TRBJ2-5; tentatively, D is TRBD1 (6 bases). The V end was cut by 4 bases, the J end by 5 bases, with 14 bases between. Germline V gives CDR1 MNHEY, CDR2 SVGAGI. This CDR3 spans 14 amino acids. CDR3 protein: CASSLQGRRETQYF. DNA for the CDR3: TGTGCCAGCAGTTTACAGGGTAGGAGGGAGACCCAGTACTTC.

This clonotype was observed at least ten times. J is TRBJ2-1 and V is TRBV12-3 or TRBV12-4, with D perhaps matching TRBD1 (6 bases). Trimming removed 5 bases at V and 15 bases at J, with 20 bases between. The CDR3 runs to 13 residues. The CDR3 loop is CASSPRDMVRGFF. CDR3 nucleotides: TGTGCCAGCAGTCCACGGGACATGGTAAGGGGGTTCTTC.

Comment on this clonotype: Possible read error: a much larger clone is one base away. The chain recombines TRBV5-6 with TRBJ2-7, with D possibly TRBD2 on 6 matching bases. This CDR3 spans 15 amino acids. Germline V lookup: CDR1 SGHDT, CDR2 YYEEEE. CDR3 sequence (DNA): TGTACCAGCTCGGAAAGGGGACTTGTTACCTACGAGCAGTACTTC. This encodes CTSSERGLVTYEQYF.

The chain has TRBV20-1 and TRBJ1-3; the D gene is possibly TRBD1 (6 bases). CDR3 size: 16 residues. Germline V gives CDR1 DFQATT, CDR2 SNEGSKA (reference sequence). Trimming stripped 6 bases from V and 3 bases from J, with 21 bases between. In nucleotides, the CDR3 is TGCAGTGCAGTTTTCGCCGGGGGGCGAAGTGGAAACACCATATATTTT. This sequence encodes CSAVFAGGRSGNTIYF.

The genes are TRBV6-2 or TRBV6-3 and TRBJ2-7; D uncertain. CDR3 size: 13 residues. The ends were cut back, 2 bases at V and 4 bases at J, with 9 bases in the middle. Germline V gene lookup returns CDR1 MNHEY and CDR2 SVGEGT. CDR3 loop: CASSYEQPYEQYF. The CDR3 DNA follows: TGTGCCAGCAGTTACGAACAGCCGTACGAGCAGTACTTC.

The chain is built from TRBV15 and TRBJ2-1; D not resolved. Germline V gene lookup returns CDR1 LNHNV and CDR2 YYDKDF (reference sequence). There are 14 residues in the CDR3. Trimming removed 1 base from V and 2 bases from J, with 6 bases in between. This CDR3 is CATSRGWTYNEQFF. CDR3 bases: TGTGCCACCAGCAGAGGTTGGACCTACAATGAGCAGTTCTTC.